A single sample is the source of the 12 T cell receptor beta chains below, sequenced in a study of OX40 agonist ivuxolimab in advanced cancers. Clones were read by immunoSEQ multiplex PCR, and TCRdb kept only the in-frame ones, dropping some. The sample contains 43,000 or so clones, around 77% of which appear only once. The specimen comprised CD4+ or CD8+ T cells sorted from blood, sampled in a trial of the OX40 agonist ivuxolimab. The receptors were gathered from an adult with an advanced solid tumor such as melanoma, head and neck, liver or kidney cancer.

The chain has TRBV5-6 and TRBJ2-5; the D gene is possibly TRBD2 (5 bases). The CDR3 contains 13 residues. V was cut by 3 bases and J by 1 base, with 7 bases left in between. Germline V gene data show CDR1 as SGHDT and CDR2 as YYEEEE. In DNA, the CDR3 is TGTGCCAGCAGCTGGGAGTTCCAAGAGACCCAGTACTTC. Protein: CASSWEFQETQYF.

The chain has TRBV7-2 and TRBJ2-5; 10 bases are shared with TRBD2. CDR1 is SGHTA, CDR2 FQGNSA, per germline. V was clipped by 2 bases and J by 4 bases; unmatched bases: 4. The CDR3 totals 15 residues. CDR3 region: CASSLTSGNPETQYF. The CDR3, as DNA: TGTGCCAGCAGCTTAACTAGCGGGAATCCAGAGACCCAGTACTTC.

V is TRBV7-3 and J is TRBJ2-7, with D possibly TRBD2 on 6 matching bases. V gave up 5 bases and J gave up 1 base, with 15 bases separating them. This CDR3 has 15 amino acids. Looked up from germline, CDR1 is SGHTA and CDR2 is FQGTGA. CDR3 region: CASSLRPGRSYEQYF. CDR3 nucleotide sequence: TGTGCCAGCAGCCTGAGACCTGGGAGGTCCTACGAGCAGTACTTC.

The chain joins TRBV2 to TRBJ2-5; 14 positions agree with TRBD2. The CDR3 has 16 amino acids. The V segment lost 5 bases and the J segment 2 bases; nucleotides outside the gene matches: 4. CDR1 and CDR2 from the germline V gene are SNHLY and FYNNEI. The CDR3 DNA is TGTGCCAGCAGTCAGGGACTAGCGGGGGTTCAAGAGACCCAGTACTTC. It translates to CASSQGLAGVQETQYF.

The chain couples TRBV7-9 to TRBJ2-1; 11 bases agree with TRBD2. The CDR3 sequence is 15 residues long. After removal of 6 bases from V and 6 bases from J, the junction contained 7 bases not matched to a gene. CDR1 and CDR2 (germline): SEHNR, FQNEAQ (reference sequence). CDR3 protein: CASSSLAGGGNEQFF. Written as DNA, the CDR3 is TGTGCCAGCAGTTCCCTAGCGGGAGGTGGCAATGAGCAGTTCTTC.

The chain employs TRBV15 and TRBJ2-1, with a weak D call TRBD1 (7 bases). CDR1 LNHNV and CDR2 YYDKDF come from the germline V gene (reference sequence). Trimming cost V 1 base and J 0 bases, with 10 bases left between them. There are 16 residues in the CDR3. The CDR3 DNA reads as TGTGCCACCAGCAGAGGGGGGGACAGCTCCTACAATGAGCAGTTCTTC. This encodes CATSRGGDSSYNEQFF.

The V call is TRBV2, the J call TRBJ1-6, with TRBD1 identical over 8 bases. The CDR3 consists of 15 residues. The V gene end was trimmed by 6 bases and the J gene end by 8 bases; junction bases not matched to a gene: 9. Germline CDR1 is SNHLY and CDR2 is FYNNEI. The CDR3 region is CASRRTGFVDSPLHF. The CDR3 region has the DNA TGTGCCAGCAGACGGACAGGGTTCGTTGATTCACCCCTCCACTTT.

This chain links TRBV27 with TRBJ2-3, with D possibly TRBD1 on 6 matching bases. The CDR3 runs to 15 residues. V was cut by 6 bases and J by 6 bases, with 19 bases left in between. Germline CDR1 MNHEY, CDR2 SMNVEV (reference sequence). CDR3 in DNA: TGTGCCAGCAGCCAATCGAGGGGGTGGTGGGATACGCAGTATTTT. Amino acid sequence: CASSQSRGWWDTQYF.

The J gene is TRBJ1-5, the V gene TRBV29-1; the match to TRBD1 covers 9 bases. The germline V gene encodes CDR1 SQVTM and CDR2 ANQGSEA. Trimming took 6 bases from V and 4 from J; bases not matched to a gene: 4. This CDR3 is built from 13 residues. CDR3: CSVGQGLNQPQHF. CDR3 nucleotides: TGCAGCGTGGGACAGGGTCTAAATCAGCCCCAGCATTTT.

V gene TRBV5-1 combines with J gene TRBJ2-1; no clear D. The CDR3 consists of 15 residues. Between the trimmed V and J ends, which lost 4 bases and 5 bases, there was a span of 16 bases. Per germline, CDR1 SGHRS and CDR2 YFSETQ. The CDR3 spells CASSDKGLFNNEQFF. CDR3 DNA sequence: TGCGCCAGCAGCGACAAAGGCCTCTTTAACAATGAGCAGTTCTTC. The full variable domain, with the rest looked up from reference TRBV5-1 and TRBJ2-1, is KAGVTQTPRYLIKTRGQQVTLSCSPISGHRSVSWYQQTPGQGLQFLFEYFSETQRNKGNFPGRFSGRQFSNSRSEMNVSTLELGDSALYLCASSDKGLFNNEQFFGPGTRLTVL.

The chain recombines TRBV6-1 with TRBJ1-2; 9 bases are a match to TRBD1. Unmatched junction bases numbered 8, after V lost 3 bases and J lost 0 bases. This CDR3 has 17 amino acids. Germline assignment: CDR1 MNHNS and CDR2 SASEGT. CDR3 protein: CASSDYRGRPANYGYTF. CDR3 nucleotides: TGTGCCAGCAGTGACTACAGGGGGCGCCCAGCTAACTATGGCTACACCTTC.

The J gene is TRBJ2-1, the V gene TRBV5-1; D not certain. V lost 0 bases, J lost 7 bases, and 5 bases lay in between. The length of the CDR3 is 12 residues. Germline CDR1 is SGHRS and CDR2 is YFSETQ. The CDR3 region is CASSLDRNEQFF. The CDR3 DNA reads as TGCGCCAGCAGCTTGGACCGTAATGAGCAGTTCTTC.